The source of this T cell receptor (beta chain) is a study of blood T cell repertoires in COVID-19. Study at large: Researchers got acute and convalescent COVID-19 samples from the United States, Italy and Spain. T cells, B-cell-depleted T cells, or PBMCs supplied cDNA or gDNA.

The germline V gene has CDR1 ENHRY and CDR2 SYGVKD. CDR3 size: 13 residues. V was clipped by 3 bases and J by 4 bases, with 7 bases between them. Profiling relied on immunoSEQ multiplex PCR, and the TCRdb table lists in-frame clones only, not all of them. The sample carries about 130,000 clones, roughly 87% recorded once. Self-reported history from a screening survey and questionnaire set each donor's cohort. Two negative PCRs, clearance, or symptom resolution were required of recovered Cohort 3 donors. The receptor was derived from a man younger than 40 who had recovered from COVID-19. Sequenced input: PBMCs or T cells enriched from blood (not recorded which). The chain combines TRBV10-3 with TRBJ1-5; possible D gene TRBD1, 6 bases. The CDR3 DNA is TGTGCCATCAGTGATCAGGGGAATCAGCCCCAGCATTTT. Its translation is CAISDQGNQPQHF.